This T cell receptor (beta chain) came from a study of blood T cell repertoires in COVID-19. The CDR3 is made up of 12 amino acids. The V gene's germline CDR1 is SGHAT and CDR2 FQDESV (reference sequence). Between the trimmed V and J ends, which lost 4 bases and 4 bases, there was a span of 4 bases. TCRdb's copy holds only in-frame clones and misses some; the assay was immunoSEQ multiplex PCR. The sample lists about 180,000 clones, approximately 88% occurring once. The chain recombines TRBV11-1 with TRBJ1-4; the D is unclear. The sequenced material came from PBMCs or T cells enriched from blood (not recorded which). This TCR was recovered from a young woman who had recovered from COVID-19. CDR3 DNA: TGTGCCAGCAGCTCAGTTAATGAAAAACTGTTTTTT. As protein: CASSSVNEKLFF.